This TCR beta chain was recorded in a study of vaccination and CD4 T cells after COVID-19 (dated by TCRdb to the early 2020s). Turning to the overall study: Convalescent patients had a positive SARS-CoV-2 result on nasal swab PCR, and of these patients, several had mild disease and one had severe disease. The convalescent cohort included six males and four females, with two Hispanic individuals, seven Caucasians, two Asians and one multiracial person. Participants received two doses of either the Pfizer-BioNTech BNT162b2 vaccine (n=8) or the Moderna mRNA-1273 vaccine (n=2). Post-COVID blood samples from convalescent patients were collected a median of roughly 100 days after diagnosis, with a range of about 35 to 180 days. The time from the second vaccine dose to post-vaccine blood sampling had a median of around 72 days and ranged from roughly 13 to 241 days. The cultures were stimulated with overlapping spike peptide pools from SARS-CoV-2 and from the common cold coronaviruses HCoV-NL63, HCoV-OC43 and HCoV-229E. As controls, cultures received a CEFX viral epitope pool (the positive control), an HIV-1 Nef peptide pool (the negative control), or no peptide at all. In around ten COVID-19 convalescent patients and a few infection-naive healthy vaccine recipients, the spike-specific CD4+ TCR repertoire before mRNA vaccination was compared with the repertoire after mRNA vaccination.

Library construction relied on PCR. DNA from cultured CD4+ T cells was subjected to TCR sequencing with the Oncomine TCR Beta short-read assay at the Johns Hopkins FTIC core. The QIAamp micro DNA kit was used to extract genomic DNA from the cultured CD4+ T cells. The Oncomine TCR Beta libraries from cultured CD4+ T cells were pooled using unique dual indexes and then sequenced on an Illumina iSeq 100. The study's own analysis went as follows. Non-productive sequences were removed, and CDR3s that did not start with C, did not end with F or W, or were shorter than 7 amino acids were discarded. Antigen-specific clonotypes were identified with the MANAFEST web application by comparing peptide-stimulated wells with reference and other culture wells. An FDR below 0.05, an odds ratio above 5, and a productive frequency above 0.1% in at least two of three replicate wells were required for clones to be considered positive. Clonotypes that were significantly expanded in both SARS-CoV-2 spike wells and at least one common cold coronavirus spike condition were defined as cross-reactive. Levenshtein distances (stringdist) and unrooted phylogenetic trees (ape) in R version 3.6.1 were used to assess CDR3 homology. TCRdb reworked the public reads: Q25 trimming with fastp, MiXCR clone assembly, productive beta chains retained. All rows with the same CDR3 protein become a single entry with the most common DNA and genes. These V and J calls derive from TCRdb rather than the authors' analysis. This sample comprises about 20,000 distinct CDR3 sequences, over 50% of them detected only once. The ten largest clones take up about 10% of the sample.

Regarding this clonotype: The target of this receptor is not known. Base qualities were left out, and no much larger clone turns up one base away.

Study-wide findings and limitations: The median number of SARS-CoV-2-reactive clonotypes rose from around 22 after infection to about 40 after vaccination, but the change was not significant. Of the vaccine-specific clones in convalescent patients, 304 of 307, or nearly all, reacted only to SARS-CoV-2 spike and did not cross-react with common cold coronaviruses. In convalescent patients, a median 86.3% of post-vaccine SARS-CoV-2-reactive clones were detected only after vaccination, suggesting vaccine-specific priming. The study included relatively few convalescent patients and did not analyze early timepoints after natural infection.

Reading the label with the study, this specimen's treatment or condition is: approximately 11-day PBMC culture with coronavirus spike peptide pools or control peptides (ViraFEST assay). The ViraFEST assay was used in the study, in which antigen-specific T cells were expanded with peptide pools and expanded clonotypes were subsequently identified by TCR sequencing. Positive SARS-CoV-2 PCR tests in the convalescent patients dated from March to December 2020, before Alpha, Beta and Delta variants emerged in the United States. Each well held approximately 2 million PBMCs cultured in IMDM containing roughly 5% human AB serum and roughly 9.7 IU/ml IL-2, with 8.5 to 10 ug/ml peptide pools added. On days 3 and 7, half of the culture medium was replaced with fresh IL-2-containing medium. CD4+ T cells were isolated after 10 days of culture through negative selection using the EasySep CD4+ T cell isolation kit. Ficoll-Paque Plus gradient centrifugation was used to isolate PBMCs from whole blood, and the isolated PBMCs were then either used fresh or cryopreserved at -140C. In general, triplicate wells were set up for every culture condition.

The CDR3 covers 14 residues, taking in both the cysteine and the phenylalanine. The read is trimmed to its CDR3 DNA, 42 bases read in frame from base 1. From the germline V gene (reference sequence), CDR1 is LNHDA and CDR2 is SQIVND. Trimmed from V: 7 bases; trimmed from J: 0 bases; junction bases lacking a gene match: 5. Sequencing used CD4+ T cells from blood, cultured in vitro. This receptor was identified in a human donor who had recovered from COVID-19. The chain is assembled from TRBV19 and TRBJ1-1, with 7 bases matching TRBD1. The CDR3 here reads CASKGQQVNTEAFF. The sequenced DNA is TGTGCCAGTAAGGGACAGCAGGTGAACACTGAAGCTTTCTTT.